This TCR beta chain came from a study of PD-1 blockade in classical Hodgkin lymphoma. Study context: Treatment was intravenous nivolumab, 3 mg/kg every 2 weeks, until progression.

Study-wide results and limits: Only CD4+ TCR diversity, not CD8+, had risen significantly by C4D1. Exclusion removed patients who began nivolumab under 1 year after ASCT. Compared with healthy donors, newly diagnosed patients reportedly showed lower baseline TCR diversity.

In regard to this clone: The antigen is undetermined.

Using immunoSEQ multiplex PCR, the repertoire was profiled, and TCRdb retains in-frame clones only, with some absent. The sample includes approximately 100,000 clones, about 89% seen only once; the top ten take around 6.6%. The CDR3 runs to 16 residues. Trimming cost V 8 bases and J 1 base, with 20 bases left between them. The V gene's germline CDR1 is SEHNR and CDR2 FQNEAQ (reference sequence). Every single patient, without exception, relapsed after autologous stem cell transplantation, and brentuximab vedotin exposure varied. The chain uses TRBV7-9 and TRBJ1-2; tentatively, D is TRBD1 (6 bases). The TCR sequence derives from a human donor with classical Hodgkin lymphoma. The material was peripheral blood mononuclear cells (PBMCs), obtained before the second cycle of nivolumab. The CDR3 nucleotides are TGTGCCAGCCGAAGCTTCCGGGACAACTTTAACTATGGCTACACCTTC. Residues: CASRSFRDNFNYGYTF.